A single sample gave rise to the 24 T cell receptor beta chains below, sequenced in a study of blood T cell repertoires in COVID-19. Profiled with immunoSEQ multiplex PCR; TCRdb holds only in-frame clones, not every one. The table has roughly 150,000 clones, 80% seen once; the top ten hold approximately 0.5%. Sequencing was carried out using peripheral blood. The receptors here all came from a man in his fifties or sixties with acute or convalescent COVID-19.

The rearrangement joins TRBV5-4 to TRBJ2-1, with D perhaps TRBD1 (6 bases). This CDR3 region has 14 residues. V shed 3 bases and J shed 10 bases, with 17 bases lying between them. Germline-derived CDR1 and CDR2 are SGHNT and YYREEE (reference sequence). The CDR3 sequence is CASSSWGPRREQFF. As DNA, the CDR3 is TGTGCCAGCAGCTCTTGGGGGCCGAGGAGGGAGCAGTTCTTC.

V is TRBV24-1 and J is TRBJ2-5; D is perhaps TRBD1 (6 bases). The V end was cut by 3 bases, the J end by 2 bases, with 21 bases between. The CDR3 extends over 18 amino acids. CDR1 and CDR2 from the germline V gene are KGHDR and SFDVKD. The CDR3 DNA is TGTGCCACCAGTGATCCTACGTCTCCGGGACAACGACAAGAGACCCAGTACTTC. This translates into CATSDPTSPGQRQETQYF.

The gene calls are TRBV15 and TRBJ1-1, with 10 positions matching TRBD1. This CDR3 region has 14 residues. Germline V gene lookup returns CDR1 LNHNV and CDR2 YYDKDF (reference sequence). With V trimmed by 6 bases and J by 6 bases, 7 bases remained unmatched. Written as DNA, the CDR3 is TGTGCCACCAGTTTCGGGACAGGGGCCCCTGAAGCTTTCTTT. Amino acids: CATSFGTGAPEAFF.

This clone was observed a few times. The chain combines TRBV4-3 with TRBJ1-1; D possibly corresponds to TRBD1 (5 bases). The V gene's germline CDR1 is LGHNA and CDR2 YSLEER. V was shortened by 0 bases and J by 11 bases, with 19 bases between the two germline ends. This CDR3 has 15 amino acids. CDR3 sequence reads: CASSQERGTNQKAFF. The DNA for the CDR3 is TGCGCCAGCAGCCAAGAAAGGGGAACTAACCAGAAGGCTTTCTTT.

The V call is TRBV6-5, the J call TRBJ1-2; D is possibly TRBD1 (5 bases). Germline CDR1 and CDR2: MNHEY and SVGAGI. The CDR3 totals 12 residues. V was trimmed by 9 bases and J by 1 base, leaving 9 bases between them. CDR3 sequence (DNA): TGTGCCAGTTCAGGGTTTAACTATGGCTACACCTTC. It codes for CASSGFNYGYTF.

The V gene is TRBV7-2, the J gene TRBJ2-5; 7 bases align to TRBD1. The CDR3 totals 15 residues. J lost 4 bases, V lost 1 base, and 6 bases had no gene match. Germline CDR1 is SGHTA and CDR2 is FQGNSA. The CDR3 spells CASSLVRGRGETQYF. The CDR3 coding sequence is TGTGCCAGCAGCTTAGTTAGGGGGCGAGGAGAGACCCAGTACTTC.

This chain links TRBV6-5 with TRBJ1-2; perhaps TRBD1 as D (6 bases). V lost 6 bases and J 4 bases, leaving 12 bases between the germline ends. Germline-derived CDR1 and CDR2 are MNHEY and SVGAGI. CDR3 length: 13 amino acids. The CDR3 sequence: CASSKTGPYGYTF. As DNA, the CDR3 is TGTGCCAGCAGCAAGACAGGCCCCTATGGCTACACCTTC.

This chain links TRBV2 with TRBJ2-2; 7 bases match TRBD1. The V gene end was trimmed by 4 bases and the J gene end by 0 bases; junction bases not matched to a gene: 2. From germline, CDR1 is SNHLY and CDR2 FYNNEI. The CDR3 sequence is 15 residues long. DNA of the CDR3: TGTGCCAGCAGTGCGCAGGGGGCGAACACCGGGGAGCTGTTTTTT. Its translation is CASSAQGANTGELFF. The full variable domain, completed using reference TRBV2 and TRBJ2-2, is EPEVTQTPSHQVTQMGQEVILRCVPISNHLYFYWYRQILGQKVEFLVSFYNNEISEKSEIFDDQFSVERPDGSNFTLKIRSTKLEDSAMYFCASSAQGANTGELFFGEGSRLTVL.

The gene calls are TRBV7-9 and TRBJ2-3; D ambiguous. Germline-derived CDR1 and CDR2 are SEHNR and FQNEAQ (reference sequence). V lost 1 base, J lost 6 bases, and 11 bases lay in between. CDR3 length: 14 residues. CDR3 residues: CASSLGSGLDTQYF. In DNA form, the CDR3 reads TGTGCCAGCAGCTTAGGGTCAGGTCTGGATACGCAGTATTTT.

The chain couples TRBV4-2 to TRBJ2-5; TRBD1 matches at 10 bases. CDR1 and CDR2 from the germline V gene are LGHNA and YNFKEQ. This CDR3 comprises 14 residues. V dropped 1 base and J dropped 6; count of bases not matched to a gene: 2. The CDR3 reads CASSQGQGAQTQYF. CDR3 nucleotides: TGTGCCAGCAGCCAAGGACAGGGGGCCCAGACCCAGTACTTC.

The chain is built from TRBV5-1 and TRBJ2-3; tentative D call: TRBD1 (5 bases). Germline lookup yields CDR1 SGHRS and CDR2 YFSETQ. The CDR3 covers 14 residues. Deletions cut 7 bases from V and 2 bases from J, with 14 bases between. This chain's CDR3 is CASEPAGNTDTQYF. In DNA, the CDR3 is TGCGCCAGCGAACCAGCAGGGAACACAGATACGCAGTATTTT.

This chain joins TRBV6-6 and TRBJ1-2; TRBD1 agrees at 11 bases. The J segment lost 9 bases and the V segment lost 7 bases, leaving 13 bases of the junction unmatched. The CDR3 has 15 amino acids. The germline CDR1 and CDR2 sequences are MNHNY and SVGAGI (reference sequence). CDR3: CASTKSGQGADSYTF. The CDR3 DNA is TGTGCCAGCACCAAATCAGGACAGGGGGCTGATAGCTACACCTTC.

The CDR3 here is CASSLIGDNEQFF. The CDR3 DNA sequence: TGTGCCAGCAGCTTAATAGGGGACAATGAGCAGTTCTTC. The rearrangement joins TRBV7-3 to TRBJ2-1, with D possibly being TRBD1 (5 bases). Germline loops: CDR1 SGHTA, CDR2 FQGTGA. The CDR3 runs 13 residues. Trimming left V 1 base short and J 5 bases short, with 6 bases between. The complete variable domain, with remaining parts taken from reference TRBV7-3 and TRBJ2-1, reads GAGVSQTPSNKVTEKGKYVELRCDPISGHTALYWYRQSLGQGPEFLIYFQGTGAADDSGLPNDRFFAVRPEGSVSTLKIQRTERGDSAVYLCASSLIGDNEQFFGPGTRLTVL.

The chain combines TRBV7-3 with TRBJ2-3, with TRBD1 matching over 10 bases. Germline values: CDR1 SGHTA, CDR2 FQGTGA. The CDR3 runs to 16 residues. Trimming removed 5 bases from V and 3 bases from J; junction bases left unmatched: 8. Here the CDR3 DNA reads TGTGCCAGCAGCCCACCCGACAGGGGGCTGACAGATACGCAGTATTTT. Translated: CASSPPDRGLTDTQYF.

The CDR3 loop is CASSSAAGSGYNEQFF. DNA for the CDR3: TGCGCCAGCAGCTCTGCAGCGGGCTCGGGATACAATGAGCAGTTCTTC. This sequence joins TRBV5-1 and TRBJ2-1; D might be TRBD2 (6 bases). Germline lookup yields CDR1 SGHRS and CDR2 YFSETQ. The V end was cut by 3 bases, the J end by 4 bases, with 17 bases between. The CDR3 length is 16 residues.

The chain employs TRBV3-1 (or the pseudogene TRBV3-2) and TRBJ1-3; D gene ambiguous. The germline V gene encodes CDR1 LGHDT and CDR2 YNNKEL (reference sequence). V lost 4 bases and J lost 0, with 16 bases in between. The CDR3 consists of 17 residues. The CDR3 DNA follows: TGTGCCAGCAGCCGTGGGTTGGGCAGCCCCTCTGGAAACACCATATATTTT. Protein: CASSRGLGSPSGNTIYF.

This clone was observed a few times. The CDR3 reads CASSTGGGLRENSPLHF. In DNA form, the CDR3 reads TGTGCCAGCAGCACTGGTGGGGGCCTTCGGGAAAATTCACCCCTCCACTTT. V usage is TRBV9 and J usage is TRBJ1-6, with D possibly matching TRBD1 (6 bases). CDR1 SGDLS and CDR2 YYNGEE come from the germline V gene. The ends were cut back, 4 bases at V and 7 bases at J, with 21 bases in the middle. The CDR3 loop spans 17 amino acids.

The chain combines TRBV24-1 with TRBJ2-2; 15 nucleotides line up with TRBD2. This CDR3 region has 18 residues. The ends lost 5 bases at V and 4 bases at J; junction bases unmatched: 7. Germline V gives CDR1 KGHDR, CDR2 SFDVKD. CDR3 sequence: CATSARGTSGRSTGELFF. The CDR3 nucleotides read TGTGCCACCAGTGCCCGCGGGACTAGCGGGAGGAGCACCGGGGAGCTGTTTTTT.

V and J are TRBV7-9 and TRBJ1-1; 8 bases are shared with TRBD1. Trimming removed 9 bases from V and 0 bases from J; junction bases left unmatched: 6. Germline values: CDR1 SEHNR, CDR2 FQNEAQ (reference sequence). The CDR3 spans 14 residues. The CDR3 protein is CASRRTGMNTEAFF. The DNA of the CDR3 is TGTGCCAGTCGGAGGACAGGGATGAACACTGAAGCTTTCTTT.

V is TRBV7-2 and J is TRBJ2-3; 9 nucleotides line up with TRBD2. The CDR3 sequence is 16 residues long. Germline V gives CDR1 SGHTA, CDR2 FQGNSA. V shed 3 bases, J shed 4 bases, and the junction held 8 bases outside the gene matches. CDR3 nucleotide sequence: TGTGCCAGCAGCTTCATAGCGGGAGCGGGAGCAGATACGCAGTATTTT. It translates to CASSFIAGAGADTQYF.

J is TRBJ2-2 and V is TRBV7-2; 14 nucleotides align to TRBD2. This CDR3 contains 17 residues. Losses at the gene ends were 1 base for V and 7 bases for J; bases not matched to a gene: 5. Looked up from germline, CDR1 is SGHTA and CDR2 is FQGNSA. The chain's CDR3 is CASSLGLAGGHGGELFF. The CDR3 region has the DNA TGTGCCAGCAGCTTAGGACTAGCGGGGGGGCATGGCGGGGAGCTGTTTTTT.

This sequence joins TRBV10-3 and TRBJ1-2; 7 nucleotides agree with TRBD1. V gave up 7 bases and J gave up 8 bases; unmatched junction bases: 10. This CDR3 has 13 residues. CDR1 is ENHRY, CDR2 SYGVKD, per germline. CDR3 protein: CAINPGQARGYTF. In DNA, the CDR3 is TGTGCCATCAACCCCGGACAGGCTCGGGGCTACACCTTC.

Here the CDR3 reads CASSVGHNQPQHF. CDR3 DNA: TGTGCCAGCAGCGTAGGGCATAACCAGCCCCAGCATTTT. The chain carries TRBV9 and TRBJ1-5, with D unresolved. With 0 bases removed from V and 7 bases from J, the gap between germline ends came to 8 bases. CDR3 length: 13 amino acids. The germline V gene has CDR1 SGDLS and CDR2 YYNGEE.

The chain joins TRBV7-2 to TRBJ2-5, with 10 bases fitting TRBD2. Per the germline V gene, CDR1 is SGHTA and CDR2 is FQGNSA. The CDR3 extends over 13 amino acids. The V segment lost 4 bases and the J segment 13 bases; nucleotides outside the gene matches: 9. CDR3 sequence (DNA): TGTGCCAGCAGCTCTACTAGCGGGGTCACAGGGTACTTC. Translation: CASSSTSGVTGYF. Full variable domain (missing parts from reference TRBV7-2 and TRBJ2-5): GAGVSQSPSNKVTEKGKDVELRCDPISGHTALYWYRQSLGQGLEFLIYFQGNSAPDKSGLPSDRFSAERTGGSVSTLTIQRTQQEDSAVYLCASSSTSGVTGYFGPGTRLLVL.